Below, 7 T cell receptor beta chains from the same sample are listed, as sequenced in a study of T-cell memory formation after mild COVID-19. TCRdb passed the 5' RACE reads through MiXCR, listing each CDR3 protein once. In the table there are 200,000 to 250,000 distinct CDR3 sequences, approximately 30% of which are singletons. The sequencing sample was made of PBMCs or a T cell subset sorted from them (not recorded which). The origin of the receptors is an adult woman who had mild COVID-19 (a few samples of this study predate the infection). Cell type and time point are not known.

This clonotype appeared a few times. The genes are TRBV29-1 and TRBJ1-5; tentatively, D is TRBD1 (5 bases). This CDR3 has 15 amino acids. With 7 bases removed from V and 2 bases from J, the gap between germline ends came to 18 bases. Germline values: CDR1 SQVTM, CDR2 ANQGSEA. CDR3 nucleotide sequence: TGCAGCGGAGGTCGGGGACGGGGCTGCAATCAGCCCCAGCATTTT. Protein product: CSGGRGRGCNQPQHF.

This clonotype has more than one count but fewer than ten. The genes are TRBV7-9 and TRBJ2-7; D possibly corresponds to TRBD1 (6 bases). The CDR3 contains 14 residues. Deletions cut 5 bases from V and 4 bases from J, with 15 bases between. Germline V gene data show CDR1 as SEHNR and CDR2 as FQNEAQ (reference sequence). DNA of the CDR3: TGTGCCAGCAGCCCGGAGACAGGATCGTACGAGCAGTACTTC. Protein: CASSPETGSYEQYF.

The V gene is TRBV20-1, the J gene TRBJ1-6, with 9 nucleotides matching TRBD1. The V gene's germline CDR1 is DFQATT and CDR2 SNEGSKA (reference sequence). Trimming cost V 3 bases and J 8 bases; bases outside gene matches: 5. This CDR3 spans 14 amino acids. The CDR3 loop is CSASGTGRDSPLHF. The CDR3 DNA reads as TGCAGTGCTAGCGGGACAGGGAGGGATTCACCCCTCCACTTT.

The table lists this clonotype with a few counts. The V gene is TRBV7-8, the J gene TRBJ2-2; no definite D call. Per the germline V gene, CDR1 is SGHVS and CDR2 is FQNEAQ. This CDR3 contains 16 residues. The V and J ends lost 9 bases and 6 bases respectively, with 23 bases between them. The CDR3: CASLPVRSVGSGELFF. For the CDR3, the DNA is TGTGCCAGTCTGCCGGTCAGATCAGTAGGGTCCGGGGAGCTGTTTTTT.

This clonotype turned up a few times. The rearrangement links TRBV12-3 or TRBV12-4 to TRBJ2-5, with 7 bases aligning to TRBD1. CDR3 length equals 15 residues. Losses at the gene ends were 6 bases for V and 4 bases for J; bases not matched to a gene: 11. CDR3 coding DNA: TGTGCCAGCAGAAACCTGGCCCGGGACAGAGAGACCCAGTACTTC. Translated: CASRNLARDRETQYF.

J is TRBJ2-3 and V is TRBV12-3 or TRBV12-4; 9 bases are a match to TRBD1. V lost 5 bases and J lost 3; bases outside the gene matches: 9. The length of the CDR3 is 16 residues. The CDR3 coding sequence is TGTGCCAGCAGTCAGGGACAGGGCTCACTGACAGATACGCAGTATTTT. It specifies CASSQGQGSLTDTQYF.

This clonotype appeared a single time. V usage is TRBV29-1 and J usage is TRBJ1-2; 10 nucleotides line up with TRBD1. With 5 bases clipped from V and 5 bases from J, the junction kept 8 bases outside the gene matches. Germline V gene lookup returns CDR1 SQVTM and CDR2 ANQGSEA. The CDR3 has 14 amino acids. The CDR3 loop reads CSVFIGTGDYGYTF. The CDR3 bases are TGCAGCGTTTTTATCGGGACAGGGGATTATGGCTACACCTTC. The complete variable domain, with remaining parts taken from reference TRBV29-1 and TRBJ1-2, reads SAVISQKPSRDICQRGTSLTIQCQVDSQVTMMFWYRQQPGQSLTLIATANQGSEATYESGFVIDKFPISRPNLTFSTLTVSNMSPEDSSIYLCSVFIGTGDYGYTFGSGTRLTVV.